Following are 29 T cell receptor beta chains from one sample sequenced in a study of T cells in women clearing cervical HPV infection (dated by TCRdb to between 2017 and 2018). Library creation used the immunoSEQ multiplex PCR assay. The table comes from immuneACCESS by way of TCRdb, which keeps in-frame sequences with V and J called. Part of the clones is missing from these tables; in studies checked, under half for an unresolved V gene and the rest for unknown reasons. The data table for this sample lists around 39,000 clones. The top ten constitute roughly 5.2% of the sample. The sequenced sample consisted of blood buffy coat. The origin of the receptors is a woman between 18 and 69 years old with a cervical HPV16 infection that either progressed to CIN3+ or cleared (not recorded which).

About this clone: Read sequence stops 3 residues before the CDR3 end, and the germline J gene provides the missing end. This chain connects TRBV30 to TRBJ1-1; D call uncertain. CDR3 length: 11 amino acids. Germline V gene data show CDR1 as GTSNPN and CDR2 as SVGIG (reference sequence). V lost 8 bases to trimming and J lost 0 bases, with 7 bases between them. The sequenced CDR3 bases are TGTGCCCGGGTCCTGAACACTGAA. It codes for CARVLNTE. The entire CDR3 is CARVLNTEAFF.

Remarks on this clone: The CDR3 end lies 3 residues beyond the end of the read and is filled in from the germline J gene. The rearrangement joins TRBV19 to TRBJ2-6; a weak D match, TRBD1 (6 bases). The CDR3 spans 16 residues. Germline CDR1 reads LNHDA; CDR2 reads SQIVND (reference sequence). V lost 5 bases and J lost 1, with 12 bases in between. The CDR3 loop is CASSARTVSGANVLTF. Incomplete CDR3 DNA: TGTGCCAGTAGTGCCCGGACAGTTTCTGGGGCCAACGTC.

This CDR3 is CASSFGLAADTYTF. The covered CDR3 bases are TGTGCCAGCAGCTTCGGGTTAGCGGCAGATACC. This rearrangement joins TRBV7-2 to TRBJ1-2, with D uncertain. The sequence runs out 3 residues before the end of the CDR3; the remainder is reconstructed from the germline J gene. The length of the CDR3 is 14 residues. Germline CDR1 reads SGHTA; CDR2 reads FQGNSA.

Notes on this clone: With the read ending 3 residues before the CDR3 end, the germline J gene is used to fill in that end. The chain recombines TRBV28 with TRBJ2-7, with a tentative D call TRBD1 (6 bases). The germline CDR1 and CDR2 sequences are MDHEN and SYDVKM. V shed 4 bases and J shed 4 bases, with 14 bases lying between them. The CDR3 length is 14 residues. Here the CDR3 reads CASSYVAQGYEQYF. Incomplete CDR3 DNA: TGTGCCAGCAGTTACGTGGCCCAGGGGTACGAG.

To note about this clone: The DNA ends 3 residues before the CDR3 does, and the rest of the CDR3 is filled in from the germline J gene. The chain has TRBV5-1 and TRBJ2-3; possible D gene TRBD1, 5 bases. V was pared by 1 base and J by 2 bases, with 11 bases between. The CDR3 runs to 15 residues. Germline assignment: CDR1 SGHRS and CDR2 YFSETQ. The CDR3 bases that were read are TGCGCCAGCAGCTTGAGGCAAGGGGCCACAGATACG. Translating gives CASSLRQGATDT. The complete CDR3 sequence is CASSLRQGATDTQYF.

For this clone: The read ends 3 residues before the CDR3 terminus; that terminus is restored from the germline J gene. V gene TRBV5-1 combines with J gene TRBJ2-7, with 10 nucleotides matching TRBD1. CDR3 length equals 15 residues. The germline V gene encodes CDR1 SGHRS and CDR2 YFSETQ. The trim removed 3 bases at V and 4 bases at J, leaving 7 bases unmatched. CDR3 region: CASSWTGTGDYEQYF. Partial CDR3 DNA: TGCGCCAGCAGCTGGACCGGGACAGGGGATTACGAG.

Regarding this clone: The CDR3 goes on 3 residues after the read ends, and that part is filled in from the germline J gene. The rearrangement joins TRBV5-1 to TRBJ2-2, with 13 nucleotides matching TRBD2. The CDR3 has 19 residues. J lost 5 bases, V lost 1 base, and 11 bases had no gene match. Germline V gene data show CDR1 as SGHRS and CDR2 as YFSETQ. CDR3 sequence reads: CASSLTGPLAGGETGELFF. The CDR3 bases that were read are TGCGCCAGCAGCTTGACAGGCCCACTAGCGGGAGGGGAGACCGGGGAG.

As concerns this clone: The missing CDR3 end, 3 residues past where the read stops, is filled in from the germline J gene. J is TRBJ2-1 and V is TRBV9; 12 bases line up with TRBD2. The V and J ends lost 2 bases and 7 bases, in that order; junction bases with no gene match: 7. The germline CDR1 and CDR2 sequences are SGDLS and YYNGEE. There are 16 residues in the CDR3. The chain's CDR3 is CASSVTTSGSLNEQFF. The part of the CDR3 DNA that was read is TGTGCCAGCAGCGTGACGACTAGCGGGAGTTTAAATGAG.

Notes on this clone: Sequencing ends 3 residues short of the CDR3 end; the germline J gene provides the rest. The chain has TRBV12-3 or TRBV12-4 and TRBJ2-1; D is possibly TRBD1 (6 bases). CDR3 length: 15 residues. Trimming took off 7 bases at V and 6 bases at J, with 19 bases between the two ends. This CDR3 reads CASNFERGTTNEQFF. The covered CDR3 bases are TGTGCCAGCAACTTCGAAAGGGGGACCACCAATGAG.

Details on this clone: The CDR3 is cut off 3 residues early in the read; its end comes from the germline J gene. The chain recombines TRBV2 with TRBJ2-3; tentatively, D is TRBD2 (6 bases). This CDR3 has 12 residues. In germline, CDR1 is SNHLY, CDR2 FYNNEI. The sequenced part of the CDR3 DNA is TGTGCCAGCAGTGGGAAGCGGGTCTCG. Amino acid sequence: CASSGKRVS. The full-length CDR3 reads as CASSGKRVSQYF. Combining the CDR3 with reference TRBV2 and TRBJ2-3 gives the whole variable domain EPEVTQTPSHQVTQMGQEVILRCVPISNHLYFYWYRQILGQKVEFLVSFYNNEISEKSEIFDDQFSVERPDGSNFTLKIRSTKLEDSAMYFCASSGKRVSQYFGPGTRLTVL.

As concerns this clone: The CDR3 is cut off 3 residues early in the read; its end comes from the germline J gene. The chain has TRBV7-9 and TRBJ2-1; possible D gene TRBD2, 5 bases. This CDR3 comprises 12 residues. CDR1 is SEHNR, CDR2 FQNEAQ, per germline (reference sequence). V lost 2 bases and J 8 bases, leaving 7 bases between the germline ends. The CDR3 here is CASSLQRDEQFF. CDR3 DNA (partial): TGTGCCAGCAGCTTACAGAGGGATGAG.

As to this clone: Read coverage stops 3 residues before the CDR3 terminus; the germline J gene supplies the remainder. The chain uses TRBV30 and TRBJ1-4; D may be TRBD1 (5 bases). There are 16 residues in the CDR3. Trimming left V 0 bases short and J 0 bases short, with 11 bases between. Germline V gene data show CDR1 as GTSNPN and CDR2 as SVGIG (reference sequence). The CDR3 DNA, read in part, is TGTGCCTGGAGTGTACCGGGGGGGACAACTAATGAAAAA. Protein product: CAWSVPGGTTNEK. The whole CDR3 region reads CAWSVPGGTTNEKLFF.

As for this clone: The read falls 3 residues short of the CDR3 end, and the missing part is taken from the germline J gene. The chain carries TRBV5-1 and TRBJ1-1; tentatively, D is TRBD1 (5 bases). The germline V gene has CDR1 SGHRS and CDR2 YFSETQ. The CDR3 runs 12 residues. Partial CDR3 DNA: TGCGCCAGCAGCTTGCTAGGGGAATCA. Its protein is CASSLLGES. The entire CDR3 protein is CASSLLGESAFF.

Notes on this clone: The observed sequence ends 3 residues before the CDR3 terminus, with the missing tail filled in from the germline J gene. The rearrangement links TRBV11-3 to TRBJ1-3, with D possibly matching TRBD1 (6 bases). V was trimmed by 3 bases and J by 7 bases, leaving 13 bases between them. Germline-derived CDR1 and CDR2 are SGHNT and YENEEA. This CDR3 region has 14 residues. The CDR3 DNA, read in part, is TGTGCCAGCAGCTTCTCTGGACAGCTCAACACC. This encodes CASSFSGQLNT. The entire CDR3 reads CASSFSGQLNTIYF.

Note on this clone: The read stops 3 residues short of the end of the CDR3; the missing end is completed from the germline J gene. The chain joins TRBV20-1 to TRBJ2-4; 14 nucleotides align to TRBD2. The CDR3 contains 15 residues. CDR1 DFQATT and CDR2 SNEGSKA come from the germline V gene (reference sequence). With 5 bases clipped from V and 1 base from J, the junction kept 1 base outside the gene matches. CDR3 DNA (partial): TGCAGTGCTCGGACTAGCGGGGGGGCCAAAAACATT. This sequence encodes CSARTSGGAKNI. The whole CDR3 reads CSARTSGGAKNIQYF.

CDR3 residues: CASSSGGAANEQFF. Partial CDR3 DNA: TGTGCCAGCAGCTCGGGAGGGGCGGCCAATGAG. This sequence joins TRBV7-3 and TRBJ2-1; 8 nucleotides align to TRBD2. The CDR3 end is not reached by the read, which stops 3 residues before it; the germline J gene fills it in. The germline gives CDR1 SGHTA, CDR2 FQGTGA. The CDR3 contains 14 residues. Trimming cost V 4 bases and J 6 bases; bases outside gene matches: 5.

Comments on this clone: The sequenced fragment ends 3 residues before the CDR3 boundary, so the rest is inferred from the germline J gene. The chain joins TRBV28 to TRBJ1-4; 10 bases fit TRBD1. Unmatched junction bases numbered 4, after V lost 4 bases and J lost 2 bases. The CDR3 sequence is 16 residues long. Germline V gives CDR1 MDHEN, CDR2 SYDVKM. The CDR3 protein is CASSWDRGNTNEKLFF. The sequenced CDR3 bases are TGTGCCAGCAGTTGGGACAGGGGAAATACTAATGAAAAA.

Note on this clone: Coverage ceases 3 residues before the CDR3 finishes, and the germline J gene fills in the end. This rearrangement joins TRBV19 to TRBJ1-2; D is possibly TRBD1 (5 bases). The germline V gene has CDR1 LNHDA and CDR2 SQIVND (reference sequence). The CDR3 is 14 amino acids. Incomplete CDR3 DNA: TGTGCCAGTAGTATAGCCGGGACTCTTTCCGGC. As protein: CASSIAGTLSG. The CDR3 reads in full as CASSIAGTLSGYTF.

A note on this clone: The read terminates 3 residues before the CDR3 end, so the remaining end is supplied by the germline J gene. The rearrangement links TRBV19 to TRBJ1-1; a weak D match, TRBD1 (5 bases). The germline gives CDR1 LNHDA, CDR2 SQIVND (reference sequence). The V end was cut by 4 bases, the J end by 6 bases, with 12 bases between. This CDR3 has 13 residues. The covered CDR3 bases are TGTGCCAGTAGTACCCGCAGGGAGGCTGAA. This translates into CASSTRREAE. The CDR3, in full, reads CASSTRREAEAFF.

Concerning this clone itself: With the read ending 3 residues before the CDR3 end, the germline J gene is used to fill in that end. The chain combines TRBV5-1 with TRBJ2-7, with D possibly TRBD2 on 8 matching bases. The CDR3 is 18 amino acids. Per the germline V gene, CDR1 is SGHRS and CDR2 is YFSETQ. The V gene lost 4 bases and the J gene lost 5 bases, with 28 bases spanning the gap. Partial CDR3 DNA: TGCGCCAGCAGCGGTACACAGGGGCCCATGACCGGGGGGGACGAG. Translated: CASSGTQGPMTGGDE. The whole CDR3 protein is CASSGTQGPMTGGDEQYF.

A remark on this clone: Read coverage stops 3 residues before the CDR3 terminus; the germline J gene supplies the remainder. This chain connects TRBV20-1 to TRBJ1-2; D unclear. Between the trimmed V and J ends, which lost 3 bases and 4 bases, there was a span of 21 bases. This CDR3 has 16 amino acids. Germline V gene sequence: CDR1 DFQATT, CDR2 SNEGSKA (reference sequence). CDR3 bases read: TGCAGTGCTAGCCCCAAGCGGGGAGTTGCTTTCTATGGC. Its protein is CSASPKRGVAFYG. The CDR3 in its entirety is CSASPKRGVAFYGYTF.

With respect to this clone: The CDR3 is cut off 3 residues early in the read; its end comes from the germline J gene. This chain joins TRBV2 and TRBJ1-6; TRBD1 might be the D (5 bases). This CDR3 has 14 residues. Trimming left V 3 bases short and J 8 bases short, with 11 bases between. Germline V CDR1 and CDR2: SNHLY, FYNNEI. CDR3 bases read: TGTGCCAGCAGTGAGGCAGGGAGCTATTCACCC. Its protein is CASSEAGSYSP. The complete CDR3 sequence is CASSEAGSYSPLHF.

Comment on this clone: The CDR3 goes on 3 residues after the read ends, and that part is filled in from the germline J gene. The J gene is TRBJ2-3, the V gene TRBV19; D call uncertain. The V gene's germline CDR1 is LNHDA and CDR2 SQIVND (reference sequence). CDR3 length: 14 amino acids. CDR3 protein: CASSTSYSNQPQYF. Partial CDR3 DNA: TGTGCCAGTAGTACGTCTTATAGCAATCAGCCG.

For this clone: The sequenced fragment ends 3 residues before the CDR3 boundary, so the rest is inferred from the germline J gene. The rearrangement uses TRBV7-8 and TRBJ1-2; D not certain. CDR1 and CDR2 (germline): SGHVS, FQNEAQ. The CDR3 has 11 amino acids. CDR3 amino acids: CASSLRYDYTF. The CDR3 DNA, read in part, is TGTGCCAGCAGCTTGAGGTACGAC. Full variable domain (remainder filled in from reference TRBV7-8 and TRBJ1-2): GAGVSQSPRYKVAKRGQDVALRCDPISGHVSLFWYQQALGQGPEFLTYFQNEAQLDKSGLPSDRFFAERPEGSVSTLKIQRTQQEDSAVYLCASSLRYDYTFGSGTRLTVV.

Regarding this clone: Read data end 3 residues before the CDR3 end; the end is taken from the germline J gene. The chain couples TRBV30 to TRBJ1-1; D possibly corresponds to TRBD1 (6 bases). Germline CDR1 is GTSNPN and CDR2 is SVGIG (reference sequence). Trimming took off 3 bases at V and 1 base at J, with 9 bases between the two ends. This CDR3 comprises 13 residues. The covered CDR3 bases are TGTGCCTGGAGCTGGGGACAGAACACTGAA. Amino acids: CAWSWGQNTE. The whole CDR3 is CAWSWGQNTEAFF.

The part of the CDR3 DNA that was read is TGTGCCAGCAGCTTGGGACAGGGAAGTGGTGAA. It yields the protein CASSLGQGSGE. The complete CDR3 protein is CASSLGQGSGEAFF. The chain employs TRBV5-6 and TRBJ1-1, with TRBD1 matching over 7 bases. The read ends 3 residues before the CDR3 terminus; that terminus is restored from the germline J gene. The CDR3 contains 14 residues. J gave up 7 bases and V 0 bases, and 6 bases lay outside the gene matches. Germline lookup yields CDR1 SGHDT and CDR2 YYEEEE.

In the case of this clone: The read ends 3 residues before the CDR3 terminus; that terminus is restored from the germline J gene. The chain uses TRBV5-4 and TRBJ2-2; 10 bases match TRBD2. Germline assignment: CDR1 SGHNT and CDR2 YYREEE (reference sequence). The CDR3 consists of 16 residues. J lost 3 bases, V lost 1 base, and 3 bases had no gene match. CDR3 bases read: TGTGCCAGCAGCTTGATAGCGGGAGGTTACACCGGGGAG. Translation gives CASSLIAGGYTGE. The CDR3 in full is CASSLIAGGYTGELFF. The full variable domain, its missing parts supplied by reference TRBV5-4 and TRBJ2-2, is ETGVTQSPTHLIKTRGQQVTLRCSSQSGHNTVSWYQQALGQGPQFIFQYYREEENGRGNFPPRFSGLQFPNYSSELNVNALELDDSALYLCASSLIAGGYTGELFFGEGSRLTVL.

Of note for this clone: The CDR3 is cut off 3 residues early in the read; its end comes from the germline J gene. This chain links TRBV5-5 with TRBJ1-6; D gene uncertain. The V end lost 4 bases, the J end lost 5 bases, and 10 bases lay between the germline ends. The germline gives CDR1 SGHKS, CDR2 YYEKEE (reference sequence). CDR3 length: 14 residues. The covered CDR3 bases are TGTGCCAGCAGCGGCCGGGTCGATAATTCACCC. This translates into CASSGRVDNSP. The whole CDR3 is CASSGRVDNSPLHF.

As to this clone: From the germline J gene comes the end of the CDR3, since the read stops 3 residues before it. V is TRBV2 and J is TRBJ2-3, with 7 bases that match TRBD1. This CDR3 is built from 15 residues. CDR1 and CDR2 (germline): SNHLY, FYNNEI. The V gene end was trimmed by 5 bases and the J gene end by 1 base; junction bases not matched to a gene: 6. The sequenced CDR3 bases are TGTGCCAGCAGTCCACAGGGGATTGGCACAGATACG. Protein: CASSPQGIGTDT. The full CDR3 protein reads CASSPQGIGTDTQYF.